This TCR beta chain was sequenced during a study of blood T cell repertoires in COVID-19. Background on the study: Donors in the United States, Italy and Spain gave samples during acute or convalescent COVID-19. T cells, B-cell-depleted T cells, or PBMCs provided the cDNA or gDNA that served as material.

The CDR3 extends over 16 amino acids. The J segment lost 5 bases and the V segment lost 1 base, leaving 8 bases of the junction unmatched. Germline CDR1 LNHNV, CDR2 YYDKDF (reference sequence). In the source study's methods: Amplification with reference gene primers provided the estimates of nucleated cell counts. The table came from immunoSEQ multiplex PCR; TCRdb's copy has only in-frame clones and leaves some out. Clone size and V and J calls were adopted from that table, with D and trimming inferred from the DNA. The table shows approximately 130,000 clones, with 87% occurring only once. The chain carries TRBV15 and TRBJ2-5, with 9 positions matching TRBD1. Sequencing was done on a sample of peripheral blood. This clonotype was sampled from a woman aged 45-65 years with acute or convalescent COVID-19. The CDR3 bases are TGTGCCACCAGCAGAGGACAGGGGGATAGTGGGGAGACCCAGTACTTC. Residues: CATSRGQGDSGETQYF.